These 17 T cell receptor beta chains share one sample of origin, sequenced in a study of T cells in Graves' hyperthyroidism and ophthalmopathy (dated by TCRdb to 2018 to 2020). Receptors were amplified or captured by multiplex PCR. Sequencing used an Illumina HiSeq 2000. The TCR beta CDR3 regions were amplified from RNA transcripts. For the first round of RT-PCR on the TCR CDR3, the HTBI primer set was used together with the Qiagen OneStep RT-PCR kit. Using fastp trimming at Q25 and MiXCR clonotype assembly, TCRdb reanalyzed the public sequencing data and kept in-frame beta chains. Rows matching on CDR3 protein sequence are summarized as one entry with the most common DNA and genes. The sample table records 300,000 to 400,000 distinct CDR3 sequences; approximately 18% of these occur just once. The ten largest clonotypes hold 45% to 50% of the sample. Material for sequencing was blood. The receptors here all came from a woman aged 45-65 years with Graves' hyperthyroidism.

This clonotype was detected a few times. The chain combines TRBV5-1 with TRBJ2-1; 11 bases are shared with TRBD2. Germline V lookup: CDR1 SGHRS, CDR2 YFSETQ. The junction had 6 bases not matched to a gene; V was cut back by 0 bases and J by 7 bases. This CDR3 contains 16 residues. For the CDR3, the DNA is TGCGCCAGCAGCTTGGAAGGTAGCGGGAGGGGTAATGAGCAGTTCTTC. Its protein product is CASSLEGSGRGNEQFF.

This clonotype turned up a few times. The J gene is TRBJ1-1, the V gene TRBV7-2; D not certain. With 2 bases removed from V and 2 bases from J, the gap between germline ends came to 6 bases. From germline, CDR1 is SGHTA and CDR2 FQGNSA. This CDR3 has 13 residues. In nucleotides, the CDR3 is TGTGCCAGCAGCTTAATGAGCAACACTGAAGCTTTCTTT. Its protein is CASSLMSNTEAFF.

In this sample, this clonotype turned up a few times. The V call is TRBV6-1, the J call TRBJ2-1; unclear D gene. Germline assignment: CDR1 MNHNS and CDR2 SASEGT. V was shortened by 10 bases and J by 2 bases, with 18 bases between the two germline ends. This CDR3 has 15 residues. DNA of the CDR3: TGTGCCACCCTCGTCGGGCGAGAGGCCTACAATGAGCAGTTCTTC. Translated: CATLVGREAYNEQFF.

This chain connects TRBV9 to TRBJ1-2, with D tentatively TRBD1 (5 bases). CDR1 and CDR2 from the germline V gene are SGDLS and YYNGEE. The CDR3 has 17 amino acids. The V and J ends lost 0 bases and 4 bases respectively, with 19 bases between them. DNA for the CDR3: TGTGCCAGCAGCGTAGAGGTCGGGCAGGGTGGCCGCTATGGCTACACCTTC. Translation: CASSVEVGQGGRYGYTF.

This clonotype was observed many times. V usage is TRBV28 and J usage is TRBJ1-2; D possibly corresponds to TRBD1 (6 bases). V shed 3 bases and J shed 4 bases, with 18 bases lying between them. This CDR3 is 16 amino acids long. Looked up from germline, CDR1 is MDHEN and CDR2 is SYDVKM. The CDR3 loop reads CASSFGGGGRGYGYTF. CDR3 nucleotides: TGTGCCAGCAGTTTCGGAGGCGGGGGGCGCGGCTATGGCTACACCTTC.

To note about this clonotype: One end of the junction does not line up with germline, which may come from a read error. The chain combines TRBV7-7 with TRBJ2-2, with a weak D call TRBD1 (5 bases). Germline loops: CDR1 SSHAT, CDR2 FNYEAQ (reference sequence). The CDR3 extends over 15 amino acids. The CDR3 DNA is TGTGCTAGCAGCTTAAGTATAGGGGACACCGGGGAGCTGTTTTTT. Protein product: CASSLSIGDTGELFF.

This clonotype was observed many times. The chain uses TRBV2 and TRBJ2-1; D possibly corresponds to TRBD2 (6 bases). Germline V gene lookup returns CDR1 SNHLY and CDR2 FYNNEI. The CDR3 sequence is 13 residues long. V lost 6 bases to trimming and J lost 10 bases, with 16 bases between them. CDR3 amino acids: CASRPRDSQEQFF. The DNA for the CDR3 is TGTGCCAGCAGACCTCGGGACTCTCAAGAGCAGTTCTTC.

In this sample, this clonotype turned up a few times. This chain links TRBV6-2 or TRBV6-3 with TRBJ2-5; no reliable D call. The germline V gene encodes CDR1 MNHEY and CDR2 SVGEGT. Trimming left V 8 bases short and J 5 bases short, with 9 bases between. This CDR3 comprises 11 residues. CDR3 in amino acids: CASAHGETQYF. The CDR3 DNA reads as TGTGCCAGCGCACACGGGGAGACCCAGTACTTC.

This CDR3 is CASSYLASGFNEQFF. The DNA for the CDR3 is TGTGCCAGCAGTTACCTAGCTAGTGGATTCAATGAGCAGTTCTTC. The gene calls are TRBV6-6 and TRBJ2-1; perhaps TRBD2 as D (5 bases). This CDR3 region has 15 residues. V lost 2 bases and J 6 bases, leaving 14 bases between the germline ends. Germline V gene data show CDR1 as MNHNY and CDR2 as SVGAGI (reference sequence).

This clonotype was observed at least ten times. CDR3 DNA: TGTGCCAGCAGTGAACATGGCCGGAATACGCAGTATTTT. This gives the protein CASSEHGRNTQYF. The rearrangement uses TRBV6-1 and TRBJ2-3; D is ambiguous. CDR1 and CDR2 (germline): MNHNS, SASEGT. There are 13 residues in the CDR3. With 2 bases removed from V and 7 bases from J, the gap between germline ends came to 10 bases.

About this clonotype itself: A much more abundant neighbour one base away suggests this may be a read error. This chain connects TRBV20-1 to TRBJ2-7; D is possibly TRBD2 (5 bases). CDR3 size: 13 residues. In germline, CDR1 is DFQATT, CDR2 SNEGSKA (reference sequence). The V end lost 0 bases, the J end lost 7 bases, and 13 bases lay between the germline ends. CDR3 sequence (DNA): TGCAGTGCTAGAGATGTCAGCCGGGGTGAGCAGTACGTC. Translation: CSARDVSRGEQYV.

This clonotype showed up many times. V gene TRBV7-8 combines with J gene TRBJ2-1; a possible D gene is TRBD2 (6 bases). V lost 7 bases and J 2 bases, leaving 15 bases between the germline ends. The length of the CDR3 is 15 residues. Germline V gene lookup returns CDR1 SGHVS and CDR2 FQNEAQ. The CDR3 loop is CASIHRRGPYNEQFF. Written as DNA, the CDR3 is TGTGCCAGCATTCATCGGCGGGGACCCTACAATGAGCAGTTCTTC.

This clonotype appeared many times. J is TRBJ1-4 and V is TRBV6-1; a possible D gene is TRBD1 (6 bases). The V end was cut by 6 bases, the J end by 7 bases, with 18 bases between. Germline CDR1 MNHNS, CDR2 SASEGT. The CDR3 extends over 15 amino acids. The CDR3 sequence: CASSPNGGYGEKLFF. CDR3 sequence (DNA): TGTGCCAGCAGCCCAAACGGGGGCTATGGTGAAAAACTGTTTTTT.

The genes are TRBV7-2 and TRBJ1-2, with D perhaps TRBD1 (5 bases). The CDR3 sequence is 15 residues long. The V gene lost 6 bases and the J gene lost 4 bases, with 18 bases spanning the gap. CDR1 is SGHTA, CDR2 FQGNSA, per germline. The CDR3 bases are TGTGCCAGCAGTTTTCCAGGGTTATCTCCCTATGGCTACACCTTC. It translates to CASSFPGLSPYGYTF.

The CDR3, as DNA: TGTGCCAGCAGCCAAGATGGGGGACTCTCCTACAATGAGCAGTTCTTC. Translating it yields CASSQDGGLSYNEQFF. The V call is TRBV4-2, the J call TRBJ2-1; D might be TRBD2 (6 bases). The CDR3 has 16 residues. The germline CDR1 and CDR2 sequences are LGHNA and YNFKEQ. V lost 0 bases to trimming and J lost 0 bases, with 9 bases between them.

This clonotype was seen at least ten times. The CDR3: CASSPWGNEQFF. The CDR3 DNA reads TGCGCCAGCAGCCCGTGGGGGAATGAGCAGTTCTTC. The gene calls are TRBV5-1 and TRBJ2-1; D may correspond to TRBD1 or TRBD2 (5 bases each). Trimming left V 4 bases short and J 7 bases short, with 9 bases between. Germline CDR1 and CDR2: SGHRS and YFSETQ. The CDR3 totals 12 residues. The full variable domain, completed using reference TRBV5-1 and TRBJ2-1, is KAGVTQTPRYLIKTRGQQVTLSCSPISGHRSVSWYQQTPGQGLQFLFEYFSETQRNKGNFPGRFSGRQFSNSRSEMNVSTLELGDSALYLCASSPWGNEQFFGPGTRLTVL.

Many counts were recorded for this clonotype. The CDR3 reads CASSKGQGAIYGYTF. CDR3 DNA sequence: TGTGCCAGCAGTAAGGGACAGGGGGCTATCTATGGCTACACCTTC. V usage is TRBV28 and J usage is TRBJ1-2; 12 bases align to TRBD1. Germline loops: CDR1 MDHEN, CDR2 SYDVKM. The length of the CDR3 is 15 residues. Trimming at V came to 5 bases and at J to 4 bases, leaving 5 bases not matched to a gene.